The 30 T cell receptor beta chains below were found in one sample sequenced in a study of blood T cell repertoires in COVID-19. Only in-frame clones appear in the TCRdb table, and some are missing; sequencing was by immunoSEQ multiplex PCR. The sample records around 250,000 clones, approximately 84% being singletons. What was sequenced was PBMCs or T cells enriched from blood (not recorded which). The receptors originated from a man aged 40-50 years who had recovered from COVID-19.

The chain combines TRBV15 with TRBJ1-2, with D possibly being TRBD1 (5 bases). Germline values: CDR1 LNHNV, CDR2 YYDKDF (reference sequence). With 0 bases removed from V and 8 bases from J, the gap between germline ends came to 22 bases. The CDR3 is 17 residues long. The chain's CDR3 is CATSRDLGARGEFGYTF. The CDR3 coding sequence is TGTGCCACCAGCAGAGATTTGGGAGCACGGGGGGAATTCGGCTACACCTTC.

The gene calls are TRBV11-2 and TRBJ1-4, with 8 bases identical to TRBD1. Trimming removed 5 bases from V and 8 bases from J; junction bases left unmatched: 10. Per the germline V gene, CDR1 is SGHAT and CDR2 is FQNNGV. CDR3 length: 15 residues. The CDR3 here is CASSPGQGAGEKLFF. Here the CDR3 DNA reads TGTGCCAGCAGCCCTGGACAGGGAGCGGGCGAAAAACTGTTTTTT.

The chain is built from TRBV7-9 and TRBJ2-5, with TRBD1 matching 11 bases. Germline V gene data show CDR1 as SEHNR and CDR2 as FQNEAQ (reference sequence). V was clipped by 5 bases and J by 5 bases; unmatched bases: 4. The CDR3 runs 14 residues. The CDR3 reads CASSPGQGVETQYF. The CDR3 nucleotides read TGTGCCAGCAGCCCGGGACAGGGGGTGGAGACCCAGTACTTC.

The chain combines TRBV10-3 with TRBJ2-7; maybe TRBD1 (6 bases). Trimming pared 4 bases from V and 3 bases from J, leaving 22 bases between. CDR1 ENHRY and CDR2 SYGVKD come from the germline V gene. This CDR3 contains 17 residues. For the CDR3, the DNA is TGTGCCATCAGTGCCACGACAGCCAGAGACAGGTACTACGAGCAGTACTTC. Protein: CAISATTARDRYYEQYF.

This rearrangement joins TRBV18 to TRBJ1-5; no firm D call. This CDR3 is 16 amino acids long. CDR1 is KGHSH, CDR2 LQKENI, per germline. V lost 2 bases, J lost 2 bases, and 13 bases lay in between. CDR3: CASSPGSGEGNQPQHF. The CDR3 DNA is TGTGCCAGCTCACCAGGCTCTGGGGAGGGCAATCAGCCCCAGCATTTT.

This chain links TRBV5-1 with TRBJ1-1; TRBD1 might be the D (6 bases). The V end was cut by 0 bases, the J end by 2 bases, with 11 bases between. Germline CDR1 reads SGHRS; CDR2 reads YFSETQ. The CDR3 has 15 residues. Here the CDR3 DNA reads TGCGCCAGCAGCTTGGAAATGGACAGTAACACTGAAGCTTTCTTT. Its translation: CASSLEMDSNTEAFF.

This chain uses TRBV11-2 with TRBJ2-3; 8 bases line up with TRBD2. With 1 base clipped from V and 5 bases from J, the junction kept 8 bases outside the gene matches. The germline CDR1 and CDR2 sequences are SGHAT and FQNNGV. The CDR3 runs 16 residues. The CDR3 sequence is CASSLGASGGIDTQYF. In DNA, the CDR3 is TGTGCCAGCAGCTTAGGAGCCAGCGGGGGTATAGATACGCAGTATTTT.

The genes are TRBV4-1 and TRBJ2-7, with D maybe TRBD1 (7 bases). CDR3 length equals 20 residues. Trimming pared 4 bases from V and 4 bases from J, leaving 32 bases between. CDR1 MGHRA and CDR2 YSYEKL come from the germline V gene. CDR3 nucleotide sequence: TGCGCCAGCAGCCCAAAATCAGTGACAGGGAGCAGCGGGTACGAATACGAGCAGTACTTC. Its protein is CASSPKSVTGSSGYEYEQYF.

The V and J genes are TRBV5-1 and TRBJ1-3; TRBD1 aligns across 7 bases. The CDR3 consists of 17 residues. Germline CDR1 reads SGHRS; CDR2 reads YFSETQ. With V trimmed by 5 bases and J by 4 bases, 15 bases remained unmatched. CDR3 protein: CASRIGPQGYSGNTIYF. The CDR3 DNA reads TGCGCCAGCAGGATTGGGCCACAGGGGTACTCCGGAAACACCATATATTTT.

The V call is TRBV11-2, the J call TRBJ2-1; D remains ambiguous. Germline loops: CDR1 SGHAT, CDR2 FQNNGV. This CDR3 is built from 16 residues. Trimming took off 2 bases at V and 6 bases at J, with 17 bases between the two ends. CDR3 DNA sequence: TGTGCCAGCAGCTTAAGATGGGCTGTTCCTCGCAATGAGCAGTTCTTC. Its translation: CASSLRWAVPRNEQFF.

The chain couples TRBV5-6 to TRBJ2-2, with 12 bases aligning to TRBD2. CDR3 length equals 17 residues. CDR1 SGHDT and CDR2 YYEEEE come from the germline V gene. The V segment lost 2 bases and the J segment 5 bases; nucleotides outside the gene matches: 7. CDR3 DNA: TGTGCCAGCAGCTTTTTAACTAGCGGGAGGTTAACCGGGGAGCTGTTTTTT. The encoded protein is CASSFLTSGRLTGELFF.

The chain joins TRBV29-1 to TRBJ1-2; 7 positions match TRBD1. Germline lookup yields CDR1 SQVTM and CDR2 ANQGSEA. Trimming cost V 3 bases and J 8 bases; bases outside gene matches: 9. CDR3 size: 13 residues. The CDR3 bases are TGCAGCGTTGATGCAGGGGGGTCTAGGGGCTACACCTTC. Its translation: CSVDAGGSRGYTF.

The chain carries TRBV5-6 and TRBJ2-1, with D tentatively TRBD2 (6 bases). The V end lost 6 bases, the J end lost 8 bases, and 12 bases lay between the germline ends. The germline gives CDR1 SGHDT, CDR2 YYEEEE. This CDR3 has 12 amino acids. This CDR3 reads CASTRAGYEQFF. Written as DNA, the CDR3 is TGTGCCAGCACCCGCGCGGGGTATGAGCAGTTCTTC. The complete variable domain, with remaining parts taken from reference TRBV5-6 and TRBJ2-1, reads DAGVTQSPTHLIKTRGQQVTLRCSPKSGHDTVSWYQQALGQGPQFIFQYYEEEERQRGNFPDRFSGHQFPNYSSELNVNALLLGDSALYLCASTRAGYEQFFGPGTRLTVL.

This chain links TRBV11-3 with TRBJ2-1; 11 nucleotides line up with TRBD2. J gave up 4 bases and V 4 bases, and 3 bases lay outside the gene matches. The CDR3 has 15 amino acids. The germline V gene has CDR1 SGHNT and CDR2 YENEEA. The CDR3 region has the DNA TGTGCCAGCAGCTATAGCGGGGGGGCGTACAATGAGCAGTTCTTC. This sequence encodes CASSYSGGAYNEQFF.

The rearrangement joins TRBV7-2 to TRBJ1-2; possible D gene TRBD1, 6 bases. Per the germline V gene, CDR1 is SGHTA and CDR2 is FQGNSA. Trimming removed 1 base from V and 2 bases from J, with 11 bases in between. This CDR3 has 15 residues. The CDR3 bases are TGTGCCAGCAGCTTAGTAGGACAGCCCAACTATGGCTACACCTTC. Translation: CASSLVGQPNYGYTF.

The J gene is TRBJ1-6, the V gene TRBV28; possible D gene TRBD1, 5 bases. Trimming cost V 2 bases and J 11 bases, with 16 bases left between them. Germline V gives CDR1 MDHEN, CDR2 SYDVKM. There are 15 residues in the CDR3. The CDR3 reads CASSLTQVVNPPLHF. In DNA, the CDR3 is TGTGCCAGCAGTTTAACACAGGTAGTCAATCCACCCCTCCACTTT. Together with reference TRBV28 and TRBJ1-6, the CDR3 gives the full variable domain: DVKVTQSSRYLVKRTGEKVFLECVQDMDHENMFWYRQDPGLGLRLIYFSYDVKMKEKGDIPEGYSVSREKKERFSLILESASTNQTSMYLCASSLTQVVNPPLHFGNGTRLTVT.

V is TRBV4-1 and J is TRBJ1-1; the D is unclear. This CDR3 has 11 amino acids. Germline CDR1 and CDR2: MGHRA and YSYEKL. The germline V and J ends were trimmed by 5 bases and 11 bases, with 12 bases remaining between them. The CDR3 region is CASSFREEAFF. In DNA form, the CDR3 reads TGCGCCAGCAGCTTCCGAGAAGAGGCTTTCTTT.

The chain joins TRBV6-1 to TRBJ1-1, with no clear D. With 2 bases removed from V and 2 bases from J, the gap between germline ends came to 9 bases. The CDR3 consists of 14 residues. Germline V CDR1 and CDR2: MNHNS, SASEGT. The CDR3 DNA sequence: TGTGCCAGCAGTGAATTTCCGGGAAACACTGAAGCTTTCTTT. Translated: CASSEFPGNTEAFF.

The rearrangement links TRBV23-1 to TRBJ1-5; D is unclear. TRBV23-1 is labeled an ORF, and its function is uncertain. The CDR3 consists of 14 residues. V was shortened by 7 bases and J by 5 bases, with 15 bases between the two germline ends. CDR3 sequence (DNA): TGCGCCAGCACCCAGGCGGGGATTTATCAGCCCCAGCATTTT. It specifies CASTQAGIYQPQHF.

This chain connects TRBV11-2 to TRBJ1-2; 8 bases line up with TRBD1. Looked up from germline, CDR1 is SGHAT and CDR2 is FQNNGV. This CDR3 spans 15 amino acids. The J segment lost 4 bases and the V segment lost 3 bases, leaving 7 bases of the junction unmatched. CDR3 DNA: TGTGCCAGCAGCTTGAGCGACAGGGGAGGCTATGGCTACACCTTC. Translation: CASSLSDRGGYGYTF. Drawing the rest from reference TRBV11-2 and TRBJ1-2, the complete variable domain is EAGVAQSPRYKIIEKRQSVAFWCNPISGHATLYWYQQILGQGPKLLIQFQNNGVVDDSQLPKDRFSAERLKGVDSTLKIQPAKLEDSAVYLCASSLSDRGGYGYTFGSGTRLTVV.

J is TRBJ1-6 and V is TRBV18; D ambiguous. V lost 3 bases, J lost 10 bases, and 10 bases lay in between. The germline V gene has CDR1 KGHSH and CDR2 LQKENI. CDR3 length: 13 residues. CDR3 sequence (DNA): TGTGCCAGCTCACCCGTGCAGAACTCACCCCTCCACTTT. Amino acids: CASSPVQNSPLHF.

The chain couples TRBV29-1 to TRBJ1-1; the D is unclear. The V gene's germline CDR1 is SQVTM and CDR2 ANQGSEA. This CDR3 is 13 amino acids long. The V gene lost 2 bases and the J gene lost 9 bases, with 16 bases spanning the gap. This chain's CDR3 is CSVERAVQTKAFF. The CDR3 DNA reads as TGCAGCGTTGAAAGGGCGGTTCAGACTAAAGCTTTCTTT.

The rearrangement joins TRBV2 to TRBJ1-4; a weak D match, TRBD1 (6 bases). Germline assignment: CDR1 SNHLY and CDR2 FYNNEI. The V end lost 5 bases, the J end lost 3 bases, and 7 bases lay between the germline ends. The CDR3 totals 13 residues. CDR3 in amino acids: CASSQGPNEKLFF. The CDR3 DNA reads as TGTGCCAGCAGTCAGGGGCCTAATGAAAAACTGTTTTTT.

This chain connects TRBV5-1 to TRBJ2-5; 7 nucleotides agree with TRBD1. Germline V gives CDR1 SGHRS, CDR2 YFSETQ. The junction had 4 bases not matched to a gene; V was cut back by 3 bases and J by 2 bases. The CDR3 is 14 residues long. The CDR3 protein is CASSSTGAQETQYF. DNA for the CDR3: TGCGCCAGCAGCTCAACAGGGGCACAAGAGACCCAGTACTTC.

This sequence joins TRBV19 and TRBJ2-2; the D is unclear. The CDR3 sequence is 15 residues long. Germline V gene data show CDR1 as LNHDA and CDR2 as SQIVND (reference sequence). V lost 3 bases and J 6 bases, leaving 14 bases between the germline ends. The CDR3 reads CASSIGDVGSGELFF. In DNA form, the CDR3 reads TGTGCCAGTAGTATTGGAGACGTCGGATCCGGGGAGCTGTTTTTT.

This clone was counted a single time. This chain links TRBV7-9 with TRBJ1-1, with 9 nucleotides matching TRBD1. V lost 5 bases and J lost 6; bases outside the gene matches: 10. Germline-derived CDR1 and CDR2 are SEHNR and FQNEAQ (reference sequence). The CDR3 extends over 15 amino acids. The CDR3 region is CASSPYRGPVSEAFF. In nucleotides, the CDR3 is TGTGCCAGCAGCCCGTACAGGGGGCCGGTTTCTGAAGCTTTCTTT. Full variable domain (rest looked up from reference TRBV7-9 and TRBJ1-1): DTGVSQNPRHKITKRGQNVTFRCDPISEHNRLYWYRQTLGQGPEFLTYFQNEAQLEKSRLLSDRFSAERPKGSFSTLEIQRTEQGDSAMYLCASSPYRGPVSEAFFGQGTRLTVV.

The rearrangement joins TRBV2 to TRBJ2-3; TRBD2 is a possible D gene (7 bases). This CDR3 spans 15 amino acids. Germline CDR1 is SNHLY and CDR2 is FYNNEI. Trimming pared 6 bases from V and 2 bases from J, leaving 15 bases between. The CDR3 DNA is TGTGCCAGCAGGAGGCGGGGGCCCACCACAGATACGCAGTATTTT. Residues: CASRRRGPTTDTQYF.

This clone was detected only once. J is TRBJ2-2 and V is TRBV10-2; TRBD2 agrees at 7 bases. Trimming at V came to 7 bases and at J to 2 bases, leaving 10 bases not matched to a gene. Germline CDR1 reads WSHSY; CDR2 reads SAAADI. The CDR3 totals 16 residues. CDR3 in amino acids: CASTHPGGRNTGELFF. The DNA of the CDR3 is TGCGCCAGCACCCATCCTGGCGGGAGAAACACCGGGGAGCTGTTTTTT.

V is TRBV11-2 and J is TRBJ2-1; the D gene is possibly TRBD2 (6 bases). The V and J ends lost 1 base and 3 bases respectively, with 10 bases between them. The CDR3 extends over 15 amino acids. Per the germline V gene, CDR1 is SGHAT and CDR2 is FQNNGV. DNA of the CDR3: TGTGCCAGCAGCTTAGTGCGGGATAACTACAATGAGCAGTTCTTC. This codes for CASSLVRDNYNEQFF.

The V call is TRBV7-6, the J call TRBJ1-4; 7 nucleotides match TRBD1. Germline-derived CDR1 and CDR2 are SGHVS and FNYEAQ. V dropped 5 bases and J dropped 3; count of bases not matched to a gene: 6. This CDR3 is built from 15 residues. This CDR3 is CASSPRDSPNEKLFF. In nucleotides, the CDR3 is TGTGCCAGCAGCCCTAGGGACAGCCCTAATGAAAAACTGTTTTTT.